This T cell receptor beta chain was captured in a study of T cell changes during pregnancy in multiple sclerosis. The data were produced by immunoSEQ multiplex PCR, yet TCRdb's version contains in-frame clones alone and is incomplete. The sample records around 130,000 clones, over 85% being singletons. Germline lookup yields CDR1 SGHRS and CDR2 YFSETQ. This CDR3 spans 16 amino acids. Trimming at V came to 4 bases and at J to 0 bases, leaving 7 bases not matched to a gene. The sample here was peripheral blood, taken before pregnancy. The chain employs TRBV5-1 and TRBJ1-3; 7 bases match TRBD1. This TCR derives from a female donor with multiple sclerosis, enrolled in a pregnancy study. The CDR3 reads CASSAPGQSSGNTIYF. As DNA, the CDR3 is TGCGCCAGCAGCGCCCCGGGACAGTCCTCTGGAAACACCATATATTTT.